This T cell receptor (beta chain) was recorded in a study of CD8 T cells in ankylosing spondylitis. Overall study findings and caveats: Roughly eight highly homologous variants made up a TCR beta motif that seemed to typify ankylosing spondylitis blood. Past studies reported some motif variants in reactive arthritis synovial fluid and blood.

As to this clonotype: Its antigen is unknown.

CDR3 length: 15 residues. Looked up from germline, CDR1 is MDHEN and CDR2 is SYDVKM. Trimming removed 6 bases from V and 2 bases from J; junction bases left unmatched: 3. 5'-RACE, quantitative and with molecular barcodes, yielded the TCR beta libraries. Via MiXCR, TCRdb re-called the 5' RACE reads, giving one row per CDR3 protein. Of about 170,000 distinct CDR3 sequences listed, approximately 20% are singletons. This clonotype was sampled from a male donor with ankylosing spondylitis or in good health (not recorded which). V usage is TRBV28 and J usage is TRBJ1-3, with 11 bases fitting TRBD1. The sequenced sample was blood, either unsorted or a sorted T cell fraction (not recorded which). CDR3 sequence reads: CASRTGQGAGNTIYF. CDR3 DNA sequence: TGTGCCAGCAGAACGGGACAGGGGGCTGGAAACACCATATATTTT.